These 22 T cell receptor beta chains originate from one sample sequenced in a study of T cell changes during pregnancy in multiple sclerosis. Assay: immunoSEQ multiplex PCR; the TCRdb copy retains only in-frame clones and omits some. The sample includes some 80,000 clones, under 95% of them seen just once. The specimen comprised peripheral blood, sampled before pregnancy. Receptors originate from a female donor with multiple sclerosis, enrolled in a pregnancy study.

CDR3 bases: TGCGCCAGCAGGGGTAGCGGGGTTACCTACAATGAGCAGTTCTTC. Its protein is CASRGSGVTYNEQFF. V is TRBV5-1 and J is TRBJ2-1; 8 nucleotides line up with TRBD2. This CDR3 contains 15 residues. In germline, CDR1 is SGHRS, CDR2 YFSETQ. Losses at the gene ends were 5 bases for V and 2 bases for J; bases not matched to a gene: 6.

V is TRBV5-6 and J is TRBJ2-3; 9 bases agree with TRBD2. The CDR3 consists of 16 residues. Germline lookup yields CDR1 SGHDT and CDR2 YYEEEE. The J segment lost 0 bases and the V segment lost 2 bases, leaving 4 bases of the junction unmatched. In DNA form, the CDR3 reads TGTGCCAGCAGCTTTCTAGCGGGGTCAAGCACAGATACGCAGTATTTT. Encoded protein: CASSFLAGSSTDTQYF.

The gene calls are TRBV7-2 and TRBJ2-1, with a tentative D call TRBD1 (5 bases). CDR3 length: 14 amino acids. CDR1 and CDR2 from the germline V gene are SGHTA and FQGNSA. The V end lost 1 base, the J end lost 6 bases, and 10 bases lay between the germline ends. CDR3 nucleotides: TGTGCCAGCAGCTTAGTAAGGGGCGGCAATGAGCAGTTCTTC. Its translation: CASSLVRGGNEQFF.

The rearrangement links TRBV6-5 to TRBJ1-1; D perhaps matches TRBD1 (6 bases). CDR3 length equals 15 residues. Germline V CDR1 and CDR2: MNHEY, SVGAGI. The ends were cut back, 0 bases at V and 4 bases at J, with 12 bases in the middle. The chain's CDR3 is CASSYSRGLGTEAFF. CDR3 coding DNA: TGTGCCAGCAGTTACTCGCGGGGGCTCGGCACTGAAGCTTTCTTT.

The chain couples TRBV19 to TRBJ2-2, with 7 bases aligning to TRBD1. The V gene's germline CDR1 is LNHDA and CDR2 SQIVND (reference sequence). V dropped 7 bases and J dropped 1; count of bases not matched to a gene: 6. This CDR3 region has 15 residues. The CDR3 DNA reads TGTGCCAGTACCCCCGGGACAGAGAACACCGGGGAGCTGTTTTTT. As protein: CASTPGTENTGELFF.

V usage is TRBV10-3 and J usage is TRBJ1-2, with D tentatively TRBD1 (5 bases). Between the trimmed V and J ends, which lost 6 bases and 4 bases, there was a span of 12 bases. This CDR3 contains 13 residues. Germline CDR1 ENHRY, CDR2 SYGVKD. The CDR3 reads CAIRTEDLYGYTF. CDR3 nucleotide sequence: TGTGCCATCAGGACAGAGGACCTCTATGGCTACACCTTC.

The chain employs TRBV18 and TRBJ2-7; 8 nucleotides match TRBD2. Germline V gene data show CDR1 as KGHSH and CDR2 as LQKENI. The V gene end was trimmed by 3 bases and the J gene end by 7 bases; junction bases not matched to a gene: 20. This CDR3 contains 18 residues. CDR3 nucleotide sequence: TGTGCCAGCTCACCCCAACGGGGGGGTCTACTACCGCTTAAGGAGCAGTACTTC. This codes for CASSPQRGGLLPLKEQYF.

The chain employs TRBV7-9 and TRBJ2-6; 7 nucleotides agree with TRBD2. Germline V gives CDR1 SEHNR, CDR2 FQNEAQ (reference sequence). The CDR3 is 17 amino acids. The trim removed 1 base at V and 0 bases at J, leaving 3 bases unmatched. CDR3: CASSLGGGSSGANVLTF. The CDR3, as DNA: TGTGCCAGCAGCTTAGGTGGCGGGAGCTCTGGGGCCAACGTCCTGACTTTC.

This rearrangement joins TRBV7-9 to TRBJ1-6; D remains unclear. Germline loops: CDR1 SEHNR, CDR2 FQNEAQ (reference sequence). The CDR3 is made up of 17 amino acids. V lost 0 bases and J 0 bases, leaving 9 bases between the germline ends. In DNA form, the CDR3 reads TGTGCCAGCAGCTTAGCGGGCGGGAACTCCTATAATTCACCCCTCCACTTT. Translated, it gives CASSLAGGNSYNSPLHF.

Details on this clone: One junction end does not reproduce the germline sequence, and a read error may be involved. The V and J genes are TRBV9 and TRBJ1-3; D unresolved. The CDR3 has 12 residues. Germline V lookup: CDR1 SGDLS, CDR2 YYNGEE. Here the CDR3 DNA reads TGTGCCAGCAGCGAGCCGCGGGAGACTTCCTCGTTT. Translated, it gives CASSEPRETSSF.

This clone was counted once. The CDR3 loop reads CASSGGQGSIYF. CDR3 DNA: TGTGCCAGCAGCGGAGGACAGGGCTCCATATATTTT. The chain links TRBV5-6 to TRBJ1-3, with 8 positions matching TRBD1. This CDR3 has 12 residues. The trim removed 4 bases at V and 11 bases at J, leaving 5 bases unmatched. Per germline, CDR1 SGHDT and CDR2 YYEEEE.

V is TRBV6-1 and J is TRBJ1-2; 10 positions match TRBD1. With V trimmed by 2 bases and J by 5 bases, 2 bases remained unmatched. CDR3 length equals 14 residues. Per germline, CDR1 MNHNS and CDR2 SASEGT. CDR3: CASSERGQGYGYTF. The CDR3 DNA sequence: TGTGCCAGCAGTGAAAGGGGACAGGGGTATGGCTACACCTTC.

The chain links TRBV7-9 to TRBJ1-5; TRBD1 is a possible D gene (6 bases). Looked up from germline, CDR1 is SEHNR and CDR2 is FQNEAQ (reference sequence). The CDR3 has 15 amino acids. The V end was cut by 3 bases, the J end by 5 bases, with 14 bases between. The DNA for the CDR3 is TGTGCCAGCAGCTTTGGAAGCAGGGGTGATCAGCCCCAGCATTTT. Residues: CASSFGSRGDQPQHF.

The chain has TRBV28 and TRBJ2-3, with 12 positions matching TRBD2. CDR3 length equals 16 residues. The junction had 4 bases not matched to a gene; V was cut back by 2 bases and J by 4 bases. Germline V CDR1 and CDR2: MDHEN, SYDVKM. DNA of the CDR3: TGTGCCAGCAGTTTACAACTAGCGGGGGGCCCAGATACGCAGTATTTT. It encodes CASSLQLAGGPDTQYF.

V is TRBV7-9 and J is TRBJ2-7; possibly TRBD1 for D (6 bases). This CDR3 is built from 15 residues. Trimming took off 0 bases at V and 3 bases at J, with 12 bases between the two ends. From germline, CDR1 is SEHNR and CDR2 FQNEAQ (reference sequence). The CDR3, as DNA: TGTGCCAGCAGCTTAGCCCAGGGGACACACTACGAGCAGTACTTC. Translated, it gives CASSLAQGTHYEQYF.

The V call is TRBV11-2, the J call TRBJ2-7; the D is unclear. Trimming cost V 1 base and J 7 bases, with 11 bases left between them. Germline V gene data show CDR1 as SGHAT and CDR2 as FQNNGV. The CDR3 runs 13 residues. CDR3 sequence reads: CASSLAYRTEQYF. DNA of the CDR3: TGTGCCAGCAGCTTAGCCTACAGAACTGAGCAGTACTTC.

V is TRBV7-9 and J is TRBJ2-5; tentatively, D is TRBD1 (8 bases). Germline V lookup: CDR1 SEHNR, CDR2 FQNEAQ (reference sequence). V dropped 4 bases and J dropped 3 bases, with 18 bases sitting between them. This CDR3 is built from 16 residues. CDR3 loop: CASSSPRQGREETQYF. CDR3 sequence (DNA): TGTGCCAGCAGCTCGCCCAGACAGGGGAGGGAAGAGACCCAGTACTTC.

V usage is TRBV27 and J usage is TRBJ2-1; 12 bases fit TRBD2. The CDR3 has 15 residues. V shed 6 bases, J shed 8 bases, and the junction held 8 bases outside the gene matches. Germline V gene lookup returns CDR1 MNHEY and CDR2 SMNVEV (reference sequence). CDR3 DNA: TGTGCCAGCAGCCCCGGGACTAGCGGGTTCTATGAGCAGTTCTTC. Protein sequence: CASSPGTSGFYEQFF.

The chain recombines TRBV6-5 with TRBJ1-2; D possibly corresponds to TRBD1 (5 bases). The CDR3 is 14 residues long. CDR1 is MNHEY, CDR2 SVGAGI, per germline. V lost 7 bases, J lost 4 bases, and 16 bases lay in between. Here the CDR3 reads CASTRLQGRYGYTF. For the CDR3, the DNA is TGTGCCAGCACCCGCCTTCAGGGTCGCTATGGCTACACCTTC.

The chain recombines TRBV19 with TRBJ2-7; 11 bases agree with TRBD2. The CDR3 consists of 15 residues. Trimming took 3 bases from V and 3 from J; bases not matched to a gene: 4. Looked up from germline, CDR1 is LNHDA and CDR2 is SQIVND (reference sequence). The CDR3 reads CASSIRLAGGYEQYF. The CDR3 bases are TGTGCCAGTAGTATTCGGCTAGCGGGAGGCTACGAGCAGTACTTC.

The chain employs TRBV4-2 and TRBJ2-2, with 10 bases fitting TRBD2. This CDR3 spans 18 amino acids. The germline CDR1 and CDR2 sequences are LGHNA and YNFKEQ. The V segment lost 0 bases and the J segment 4 bases; nucleotides outside the gene matches: 8. The CDR3 DNA is TGTGCCAGCAGCCAAGAAATAGCGGGGGGACATACCACCGGGGAGCTGTTTTTT. Protein product: CASSQEIAGGHTTGELFF.

This chain connects TRBV7-9 to TRBJ2-7; maybe TRBD1 (5 bases). Looked up from germline, CDR1 is SEHNR and CDR2 is FQNEAQ (reference sequence). The V and J ends lost 5 bases and 3 bases respectively, with 8 bases between them. This CDR3 is 12 amino acids long. The CDR3 is CASSRQNYEQYF. CDR3 in DNA: TGTGCCAGCAGCCGACAGAACTACGAGCAGTACTTC. The full variable domain, with the rest looked up from reference TRBV7-9 and TRBJ2-7, is DTGVSQNPRHKITKRGQNVTFRCDPISEHNRLYWYRQTLGQGPEFLTYFQNEAQLEKSRLLSDRFSAERPKGSFSTLEIQRTEQGDSAMYLCASSRQNYEQYFGPGTRLTVT.